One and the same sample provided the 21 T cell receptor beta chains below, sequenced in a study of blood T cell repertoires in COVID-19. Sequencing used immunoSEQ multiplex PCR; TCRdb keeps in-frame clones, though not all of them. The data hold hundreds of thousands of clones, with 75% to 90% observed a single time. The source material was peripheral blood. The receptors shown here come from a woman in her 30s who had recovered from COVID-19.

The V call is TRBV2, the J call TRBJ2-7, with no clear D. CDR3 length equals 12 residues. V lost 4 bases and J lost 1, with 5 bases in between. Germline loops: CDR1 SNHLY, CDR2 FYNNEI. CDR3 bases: TGTGCCAGCAGTGCTCTGTCCTACGAGCAGTACTTC. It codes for CASSALSYEQYF. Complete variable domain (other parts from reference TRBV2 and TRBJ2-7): EPEVTQTPSHQVTQMGQEVILRCVPISNHLYFYWYRQILGQKVEFLVSFYNNEISEKSEIFDDQFSVERPDGSNFTLKIRSTKLEDSAMYFCASSALSYEQYFGPGTRLTVT.

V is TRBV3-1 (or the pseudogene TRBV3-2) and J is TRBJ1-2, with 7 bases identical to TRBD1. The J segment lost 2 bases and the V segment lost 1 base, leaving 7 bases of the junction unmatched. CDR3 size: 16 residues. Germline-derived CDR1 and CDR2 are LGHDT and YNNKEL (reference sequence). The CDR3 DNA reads TGTGCCAGCAGCCAAGCCTGGACAGGCTCAAACTATGGCTACACCTTC. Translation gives CASSQAWTGSNYGYTF.

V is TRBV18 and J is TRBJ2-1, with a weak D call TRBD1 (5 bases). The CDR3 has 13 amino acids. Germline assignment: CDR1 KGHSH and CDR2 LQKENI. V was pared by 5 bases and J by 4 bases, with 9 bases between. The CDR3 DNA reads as TGTGCCAGCTCAATAGACAGATACAATGAGCAGTTCTTC. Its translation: CASSIDRYNEQFF.

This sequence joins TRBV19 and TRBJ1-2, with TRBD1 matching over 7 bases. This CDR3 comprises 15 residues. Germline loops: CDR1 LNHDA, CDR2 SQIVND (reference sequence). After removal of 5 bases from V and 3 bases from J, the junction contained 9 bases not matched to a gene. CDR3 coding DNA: TGTGCCAGTAGTGTATCGCACCAGGGGGACTATGGCTACACCTTC. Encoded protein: CASSVSHQGDYGYTF.

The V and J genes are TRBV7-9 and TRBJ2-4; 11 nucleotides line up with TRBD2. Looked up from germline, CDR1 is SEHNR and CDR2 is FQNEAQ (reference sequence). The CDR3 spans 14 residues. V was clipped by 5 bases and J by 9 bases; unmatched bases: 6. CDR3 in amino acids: CASSPLLAGVIQYF. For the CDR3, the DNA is TGTGCCAGCAGCCCGCTACTAGCGGGGGTCATTCAGTACTTC.

The DNA of the CDR3 is TGCGCCAGCAGCTCTAGCGGGGGGAGCACAGATACGCAGTATTTT. Encoded protein: CASSSSGGSTDTQYF. The chain links TRBV5-1 to TRBJ2-3, with TRBD2 matching 11 bases. Germline CDR1 and CDR2: SGHRS and YFSETQ. Unmatched junction bases numbered 0, after V lost 3 bases and J lost 0 bases. The CDR3 is 15 residues long.

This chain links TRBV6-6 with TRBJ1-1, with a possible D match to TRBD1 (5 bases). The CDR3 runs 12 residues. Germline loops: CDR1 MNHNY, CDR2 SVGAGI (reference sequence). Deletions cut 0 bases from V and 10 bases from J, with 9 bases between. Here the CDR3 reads CASSYSSGGAFF. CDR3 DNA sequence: TGTGCCAGCAGTTACTCGTCCGGGGGAGCTTTCTTT.

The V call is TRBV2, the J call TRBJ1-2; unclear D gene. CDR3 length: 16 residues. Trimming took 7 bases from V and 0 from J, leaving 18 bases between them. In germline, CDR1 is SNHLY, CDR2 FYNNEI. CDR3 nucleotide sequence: TGTGCCAGCACCGAAGATCCCGGGGAAGCTAACTATGGCTACACCTTC. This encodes CASTEDPGEANYGYTF.

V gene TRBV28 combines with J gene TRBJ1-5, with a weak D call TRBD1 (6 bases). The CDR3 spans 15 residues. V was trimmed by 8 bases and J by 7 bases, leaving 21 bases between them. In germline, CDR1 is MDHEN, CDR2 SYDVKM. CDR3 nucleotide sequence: TGTGCCAGCTCCCCGGGGGGCGCCGGGATGCAGCCCCAGCATTTT. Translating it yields CASSPGGAGMQPQHF. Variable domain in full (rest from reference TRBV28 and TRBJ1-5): DVKVTQSSRYLVKRTGEKVFLECVQDMDHENMFWYRQDPGLGLRLIYFSYDVKMKEKGDIPEGYSVSREKKERFSLILESASTNQTSMYLCASSPGGAGMQPQHFGDGTRLSIL.

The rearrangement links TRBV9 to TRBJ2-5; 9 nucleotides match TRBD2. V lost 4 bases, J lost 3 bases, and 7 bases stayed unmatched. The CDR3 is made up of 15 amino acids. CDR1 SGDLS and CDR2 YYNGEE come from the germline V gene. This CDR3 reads CASSPAGTSKETQYF. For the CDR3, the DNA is TGTGCCAGCAGCCCTGCCGGGACTAGCAAAGAGACCCAGTACTTC.

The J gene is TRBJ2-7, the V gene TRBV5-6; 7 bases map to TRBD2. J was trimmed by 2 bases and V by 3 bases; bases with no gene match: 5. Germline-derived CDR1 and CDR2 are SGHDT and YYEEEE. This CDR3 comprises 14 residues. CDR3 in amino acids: CASSWRETTYEQYF. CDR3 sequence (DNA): TGTGCCAGCAGCTGGCGGGAGACAACCTACGAGCAGTACTTC. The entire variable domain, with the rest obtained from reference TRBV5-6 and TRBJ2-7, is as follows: DAGVTQSPTHLIKTRGQQVTLRCSPKSGHDTVSWYQQALGQGPQFIFQYYEEEERQRGNFPDRFSGHQFPNYSSELNVNALLLGDSALYLCASSWRETTYEQYFGPGTRLTVT.

The DNA for the CDR3 is TGTGCCAGCAGCCGGACAGCTGGAAACACCATATATTTT. It specifies CASSRTAGNTIYF. The genes are TRBV3-1 (or the pseudogene TRBV3-2) and TRBJ1-3; D is possibly TRBD1 (6 bases). V was trimmed by 4 bases and J by 2 bases, leaving 6 bases between them. The CDR3 runs 13 residues. Germline V gene data show CDR1 as LGHDT and CDR2 as YNNKEL (reference sequence).

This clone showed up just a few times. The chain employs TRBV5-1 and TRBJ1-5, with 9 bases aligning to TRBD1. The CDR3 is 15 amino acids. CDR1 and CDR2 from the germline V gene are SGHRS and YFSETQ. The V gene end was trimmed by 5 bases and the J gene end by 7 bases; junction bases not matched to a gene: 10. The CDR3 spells CASSEGQGGLQPQHF. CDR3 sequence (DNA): TGCGCCAGCAGTGAGGGACAGGGAGGGTTACAGCCCCAGCATTTT.

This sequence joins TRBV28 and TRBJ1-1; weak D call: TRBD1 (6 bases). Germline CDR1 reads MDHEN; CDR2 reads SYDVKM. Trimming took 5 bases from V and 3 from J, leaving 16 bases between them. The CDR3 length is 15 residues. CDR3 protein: CASSSSGGADTEAFF. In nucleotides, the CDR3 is TGTGCCAGCAGTAGCTCCGGGGGGGCCGACACTGAAGCTTTCTTT.

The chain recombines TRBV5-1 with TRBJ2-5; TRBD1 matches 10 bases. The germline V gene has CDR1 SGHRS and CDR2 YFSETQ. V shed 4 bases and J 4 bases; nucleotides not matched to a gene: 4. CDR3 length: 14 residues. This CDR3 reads CASSRQGAGETQYF. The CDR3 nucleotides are TGCGCCAGCAGCAGACAGGGGGCTGGAGAGACCCAGTACTTC. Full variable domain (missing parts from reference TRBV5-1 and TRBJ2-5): KAGVTQTPRYLIKTRGQQVTLSCSPISGHRSVSWYQQTPGQGLQFLFEYFSETQRNKGNFPGRFSGRQFSNSRSEMNVSTLELGDSALYLCASSRQGAGETQYFGPGTRLLVL.

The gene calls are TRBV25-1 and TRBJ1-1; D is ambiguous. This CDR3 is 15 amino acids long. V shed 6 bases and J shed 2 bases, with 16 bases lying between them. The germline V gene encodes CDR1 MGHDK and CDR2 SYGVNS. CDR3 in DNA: TGTGCCAGCAGCCCGACTAAGGGCACCAACACTGAAGCTTTCTTT. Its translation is CASSPTKGTNTEAFF.

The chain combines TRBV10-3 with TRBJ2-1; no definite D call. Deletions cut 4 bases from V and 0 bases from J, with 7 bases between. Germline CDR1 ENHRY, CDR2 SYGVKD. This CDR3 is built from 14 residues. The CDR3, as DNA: TGTGCCATCAGTGGGCCAAGCTCCTACAATGAGCAGTTCTTC. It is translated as CAISGPSSYNEQFF.

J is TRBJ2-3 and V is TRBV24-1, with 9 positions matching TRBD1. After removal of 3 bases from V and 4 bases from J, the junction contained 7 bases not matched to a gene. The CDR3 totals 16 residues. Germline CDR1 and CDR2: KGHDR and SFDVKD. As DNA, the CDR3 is TGTGCCACCAGTGATCCCGGGACAGGGCTCGCAGATACGCAGTATTTT. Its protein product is CATSDPGTGLADTQYF.

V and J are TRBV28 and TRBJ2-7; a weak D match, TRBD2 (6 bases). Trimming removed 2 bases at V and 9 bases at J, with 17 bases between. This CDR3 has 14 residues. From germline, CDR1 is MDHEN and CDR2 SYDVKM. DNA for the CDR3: TGTGCCAGCAGTTTAAACCCGGGGCTTAGCGGGCAGTACTTC. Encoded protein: CASSLNPGLSGQYF.

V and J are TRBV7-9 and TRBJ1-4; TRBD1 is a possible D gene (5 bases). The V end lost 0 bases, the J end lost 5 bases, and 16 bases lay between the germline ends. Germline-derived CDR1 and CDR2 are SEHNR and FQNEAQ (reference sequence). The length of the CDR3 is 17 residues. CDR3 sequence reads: CASSLAGRGTGNEKLFF. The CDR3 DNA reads TGTGCCAGCAGCTTAGCTGGTCGGGGGACGGGCAATGAAAAACTGTTTTTT.

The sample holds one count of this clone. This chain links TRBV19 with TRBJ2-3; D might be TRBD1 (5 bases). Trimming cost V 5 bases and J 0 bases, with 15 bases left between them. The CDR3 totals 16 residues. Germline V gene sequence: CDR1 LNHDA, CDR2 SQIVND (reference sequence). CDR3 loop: CASSGDSQTSTDTQYF. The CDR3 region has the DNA TGTGCCAGTAGTGGAGACAGCCAGACTAGCACAGATACGCAGTATTTT.